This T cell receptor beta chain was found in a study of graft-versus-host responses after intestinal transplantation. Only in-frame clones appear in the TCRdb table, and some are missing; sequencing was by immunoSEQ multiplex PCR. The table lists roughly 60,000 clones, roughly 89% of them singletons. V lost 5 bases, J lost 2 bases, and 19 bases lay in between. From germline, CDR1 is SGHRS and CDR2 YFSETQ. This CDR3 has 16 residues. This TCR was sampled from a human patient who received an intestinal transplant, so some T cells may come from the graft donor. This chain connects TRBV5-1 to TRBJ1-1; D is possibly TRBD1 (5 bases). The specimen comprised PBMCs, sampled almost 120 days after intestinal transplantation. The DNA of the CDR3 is TGCGCCAGCAGTAGGATGGGGACGGTGGAAAACACTGAAGCTTTCTTT. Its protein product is CASSRMGTVENTEAFF.